The present TCR beta chain was sequenced within a study of T cell repertoires in cytomegalovirus infection. Across the study: Public TCR beta signatures were indicative of both CMV infection and a matching HLA type. Study-wide points: CMV carriers with the relevant HLA were identified by cumulative public TCR beta family frequency. Predominance within the ex vivo response was attributable to HLA-C-restricted CMV-specific TCR beta clonotypes.

Concerning this clonotype: Its antigen is not known.

TCRdb called the reads again in MiXCR, with one record for every CDR3 protein. The sample contains 400,000 to 550,000 distinct CDR3 sequences, over 9% of which appear only once. From germline, CDR1 is SGHDT and CDR2 YYEEEE. V was shortened by 3 bases and J by 3 bases, with 15 bases between the two germline ends. The CDR3 has 15 amino acids. Sequences were obtained from PBMCs. V is TRBV5-6 and J is TRBJ1-1, with a possible D match to TRBD1 (5 bases). This sequence was found in a human donor in good health (CMV status not recorded). Some clones in this sample may be carry-over from other donors' samples. CDR3 sequence reads: CASSSVGGADTEAFF. The CDR3 DNA sequence: TGTGCCAGCAGCTCGGTGGGAGGGGCTGACACTGAAGCTTTCTTT. Full variable domain (rest looked up from reference TRBV5-6 and TRBJ1-1): DAGVTQSPTHLIKTRGQQVTLRCSPKSGHDTVSWYQQALGQGPQFIFQYYEEEERQRGNFPDRFSGHQFPNYSSELNVNALLLGDSALYLCASSSVGGADTEAFFGQGTRLTVV.